What follows is one TCR beta chain and its context. The data were obtained in a study of long-term antiretroviral therapy in people with HIV. Survey-level resolution applied to immunoSEQ assay v3.0. Repertoires were generated with immunoSEQ multiplex PCR, while TCRdb's copy carries only in-frame clones and drops some. The sample carries around 40,000 clones, approximately 94% recorded once. The receptor was derived from a woman between 45 and 60 years old with HIV. Material: unsorted PBMCs, obtained 4.1 years after starting antiretroviral therapy.

This CDR3 reads CASSFDAGTGETQYF. The CDR3 nucleotides read TGCGCCAGCAGCTTCGATGCAGGGACTGGAGAGACCCAGTACTTC. J is TRBJ2-5 and V is TRBV5-1; TRBD2 might be the D (6 bases). The germline V gene has CDR1 SGHRS and CDR2 YFSETQ. The CDR3 has 15 amino acids. The V end was cut by 2 bases, the J end by 4 bases, with 15 bases between.